This entry lists 32 T cell receptor beta chains sequenced from one sample in a study of blood T cell repertoires in COVID-19 (dated by TCRdb to the early 2020s). The library was built by means of the immunoSEQ multiplex PCR assay. TCRdb's version of the immuneACCESS table is confined to in-frame rearrangements and falls short of the full clone set. An unresolved V gene accounts for under half of the shortfall where checked; the remainder is of unknown origin. Counted in this sample were almost 90,000 clones; over 75% of them appeared once. The ten most abundant clones make up 11% of the sample. The sequencing sample was made of peripheral blood. The receptors derive from a man at least 80 years old with acute or convalescent COVID-19.

The chain employs TRBV5-1 and TRBJ2-7; 8 bases are a match to TRBD1. V gave up 4 bases and J gave up 3 bases; unmatched junction bases: 3. Germline V gene lookup returns CDR1 SGHRS and CDR2 YFSETQ. The CDR3 contains 13 residues. The DNA of the CDR3 is TGCGCCAGCAGCGCGGACAGGGACTACGAGCAGTACTTC. Protein sequence: CASSADRDYEQYF.

This clone has a handful of counts. This chain links TRBV7-9 with TRBJ2-5, with D possibly being TRBD1 (5 bases). Germline V gene sequence: CDR1 SEHNR, CDR2 FQNEAQ (reference sequence). Trimming stripped 3 bases from V and 5 bases from J, with 10 bases between. CDR3 length equals 13 residues. The CDR3 sequence is CASSLAGLETQYF. The CDR3 DNA sequence: TGTGCCAGCAGCTTGGCAGGGCTGGAGACCCAGTACTTC. The whole variable domain, filled in from reference TRBV7-9 and TRBJ2-5, reads DTGVSQNPRHKITKRGQNVTFRCDPISEHNRLYWYRQTLGQGPEFLTYFQNEAQLEKSRLLSDRFSAERPKGSFSTLEIQRTEQGDSAMYLCASSLAGLETQYFGPGTRLLVL.

The chain links TRBV29-1 to TRBJ1-1; D is possibly TRBD1 (5 bases). V shed 4 bases and J shed 2 bases, with 8 bases lying between them. The CDR3 runs 12 residues. Germline V gene lookup returns CDR1 SQVTM and CDR2 ANQGSEA. The DNA of the CDR3 is TGCAGCGTTGGACAGCTTAACACTGAAGCTTTCTTT. It codes for CSVGQLNTEAFF. Full variable domain (outside the CDR3, taken from reference TRBV29-1 and TRBJ1-1): SAVISQKPSRDICQRGTSLTIQCQVDSQVTMMFWYRQQPGQSLTLIATANQGSEATYESGFVIDKFPISRPNLTFSTLTVSNMSPEDSSIYLCSVGQLNTEAFFGQGTRLTVV.

This rearrangement joins TRBV7-3 to TRBJ2-7; 11 bases map to TRBD2. With 0 bases clipped from V and 6 bases from J, the junction kept 7 bases outside the gene matches. Germline CDR1 SGHTA, CDR2 FQGTGA. CDR3 length: 16 amino acids. CDR3 DNA: TGTGCCAGCAGCTTAACGTACCTAGCGGGAGGCACCGAGCAGTACTTC. Translated, it gives CASSLTYLAGGTEQYF.

The V and J genes are TRBV6-6 and TRBJ1-2; 9 bases line up with TRBD1. Per the germline V gene, CDR1 is MNHNY and CDR2 is SVGAGI (reference sequence). The trim removed 6 bases at V and 7 bases at J, leaving 15 bases unmatched. The CDR3 extends over 16 amino acids. In DNA, the CDR3 is TGTGCCAGCAGGGACGGGGGGACAGGGACTTTTGGTGGCTACACCTTC. This sequence encodes CASRDGGTGTFGGYTF.

A word on this clone: One end of the junction fails to match germline, which may point to a read error. The V and J genes are TRBV27 and TRBJ1-3, with D possibly TRBD1 on 5 matching bases. The CDR3 length is 14 residues. The germline CDR1 and CDR2 sequences are MNHEY and SMNVEV (reference sequence). CDR3 amino acids: CASSFGRAGNTIYF. CDR3 DNA sequence: TGTGCCAGCAGTTTTGGCAGGGCTGGCAACACCATATATTTT.

This CDR3 is CSASRASGASYEQYF. The CDR3 nucleotides are TGCAGTGCTAGTCGCGCTAGCGGGGCGTCCTACGAGCAGTACTTC. V is TRBV20-1 and J is TRBJ2-7; TRBD2 matches 9 bases. The CDR3 loop spans 15 amino acids. Looked up from germline, CDR1 is DFQATT and CDR2 is SNEGSKA (reference sequence). With V trimmed by 3 bases and J by 1 base, 7 bases remained unmatched.

The chain links TRBV5-1 to TRBJ2-2, with 8 bases matching TRBD2. Germline V CDR1 and CDR2: SGHRS, YFSETQ. This CDR3 spans 13 amino acids. With V trimmed by 4 bases and J by 7 bases, 3 bases remained unmatched. The CDR3 loop is CASSALADGELFF. For the CDR3, the DNA is TGCGCCAGCAGCGCACTAGCGGACGGGGAGCTGTTTTTT. Full variable domain (outside the CDR3, taken from reference TRBV5-1 and TRBJ2-2): KAGVTQTPRYLIKTRGQQVTLSCSPISGHRSVSWYQQTPGQGLQFLFEYFSETQRNKGNFPGRFSGRQFSNSRSEMNVSTLELGDSALYLCASSALADGELFFGEGSRLTVL.

V usage is TRBV7-8 and J usage is TRBJ2-2; TRBD2 agrees at 7 bases. This CDR3 is built from 14 residues. V was clipped by 9 bases and J by 1 base; unmatched bases: 5. Germline CDR1 is SGHVS and CDR2 is FQNEAQ. The CDR3 region has the DNA TGTGCCAGTCGGGAGCGGGGGAACACCGGGGAGCTGTTTTTT. Amino acid sequence: CASRERGNTGELFF.

CDR3 bases: TGTGCCAGCAGTAGGGGTGGTAACACTGAAGCTTTCTTT. Translating it yields CASSRGGNTEAFF. The chain carries TRBV6-6 and TRBJ1-1; D possibly corresponds to TRBD1 (5 bases). V shed 5 bases and J shed 2 bases, with 9 bases lying between them. The CDR3 contains 13 residues. The germline gives CDR1 MNHNY, CDR2 SVGAGI (reference sequence).

The chain combines TRBV5-6 with TRBJ2-7; D ambiguous. Looked up from germline, CDR1 is SGHDT and CDR2 is YYEEEE. V lost 5 bases, J lost 9 bases, and 15 bases lay in between. The CDR3 covers 12 residues. CDR3 loop: CASSRPDGGQYF. CDR3 nucleotides: TGTGCCAGCAGTCGACCCGATGGCGGGCAGTACTTC.

The CDR3, as DNA: TGTGCCAGCAGATATGGACAGGGGAACACTGAAGCTTTCTTT. The encoded protein is CASRYGQGNTEAFF. The chain couples TRBV6-5 to TRBJ1-1; 8 nucleotides line up with TRBD1. V shed 6 bases, J shed 1 base, and the junction held 4 bases outside the gene matches. Germline V gene lookup returns CDR1 MNHEY and CDR2 SVGAGI. CDR3 length equals 14 residues.

This sequence joins TRBV6-6 and TRBJ1-1; 8 nucleotides match TRBD1. Germline V CDR1 and CDR2: MNHNY, SVGAGI (reference sequence). The V gene end was trimmed by 7 bases and the J gene end by 2 bases; junction bases not matched to a gene: 9. The CDR3 contains 15 residues. CDR3 protein: CASILDRATNTEAFF. Here the CDR3 DNA reads TGTGCCAGCATCTTGGACAGGGCGACAAACACTGAAGCTTTCTTT.

The gene calls are TRBV30 and TRBJ1-5; no clear D gene. The V end lost 0 bases, the J end lost 4 bases, and 13 bases lay between the germline ends. The CDR3 spans 15 residues. Germline V gene lookup returns CDR1 GTSNPN and CDR2 SVGIG (reference sequence). The CDR3 sequence: CAWSVPEALNQPQHF. The CDR3 nucleotides are TGTGCCTGGAGTGTACCGGAGGCCTTAAATCAGCCCCAGCATTTT. Full variable domain (missing parts from reference TRBV30 and TRBJ1-5): SQTIHQWPATLVQPVGSPLSLECTVEGTSNPNLYWYRQAAGRGLQLLFYSVGIGQISSEVPQNLSASRPQDRQFILSSKKLLLSDSGFYLCAWSVPEALNQPQHFGDGTRLSIL.

The V and J genes are TRBV30 and TRBJ2-2, with a possible D match to TRBD1 (5 bases). The CDR3 spans 16 residues. The germline V and J ends were trimmed by 3 bases and 0 bases, with 14 bases remaining between them. Germline values: CDR1 GTSNPN, CDR2 SVGIG (reference sequence). The CDR3 is CAWRPPGQANTGELFF. In DNA, the CDR3 is TGTGCCTGGAGACCTCCAGGGCAGGCGAACACCGGGGAGCTGTTTTTT.

The gene calls are TRBV5-4 and TRBJ2-3; 10 nucleotides line up with TRBD2. Germline CDR1 reads SGHNT; CDR2 reads YYREEE (reference sequence). The CDR3 has 16 amino acids. After removal of 4 bases from V and 0 bases from J, the junction contained 5 bases not matched to a gene. Here the CDR3 reads CASSIGLAVSTDTQYF. DNA for the CDR3: TGTGCCAGCAGCATCGGACTAGCGGTTAGCACAGATACGCAGTATTTT.

The gene calls are TRBV3-1 (or the pseudogene TRBV3-2) and TRBJ2-3, with 10 bases matching TRBD2. Trimming cost V 2 bases and J 6 bases; bases outside gene matches: 5. CDR3 length: 15 residues. Germline assignment: CDR1 LGHDT and CDR2 YNNKEL (reference sequence). The CDR3 DNA follows: TGTGCCAGCAGCCAAAGCGGGGGGGCCCGCGATACGCAGTATTTT. It is translated as CASSQSGGARDTQYF.

V usage is TRBV29-1 and J usage is TRBJ1-6, with D hard to call. The CDR3 contains 10 residues. Per germline, CDR1 SQVTM and CDR2 ANQGSEA. The V end lost 7 bases, the J end lost 11 bases, and 9 bases lay between the germline ends. CDR3 bases: TGCAGCGGGAGGCCACCACCCCTCCACTTT. Its protein product is CSGRPPPLHF.

The chain employs TRBV24-1 and TRBJ2-1; possibly TRBD1 for D (5 bases). V was clipped by 7 bases and J by 7 bases, with 10 bases between them. The CDR3 runs 12 residues. Germline loops: CDR1 KGHDR, CDR2 SFDVKD. CDR3 region: CATSHRLNEQFF. In nucleotides, the CDR3 is TGTGCCACCAGCCACAGGCTGAATGAGCAGTTCTTC.

V and J are TRBV7-8 and TRBJ1-4, with D perhaps TRBD1 (5 bases). The CDR3 has 15 amino acids. CDR1 is SGHVS and CDR2 is FQNEAQ in the germline V gene. Deletions cut 5 bases from V and 3 bases from J, with 13 bases between. Here the CDR3 DNA reads TGTGCCAGCAGCCTGGGGCGTAGGGCTAATGAAAAACTGTTTTTT. Translating gives CASSLGRRANEKLFF.

This sequence joins TRBV6-6 and TRBJ2-4, with 7 positions matching TRBD1. Germline V gene data show CDR1 as MNHNY and CDR2 as SVGAGI (reference sequence). V was pared by 7 bases and J by 16 bases, with 16 bases of the junction left unmatched. There are 13 residues in the CDR3. CDR3 in DNA: TGTGCCAGCATGGGCAAGGGGGCAAGCGAACCATACTTC. Its translation is CASMGKGASEPYF.

This clone was detected a few times. The chain recombines TRBV19 with TRBJ2-6, with 11 bases fitting TRBD1. The CDR3 consists of 18 residues. V shed 10 bases, J shed 2 bases, and the junction held 13 bases outside the gene matches. Per germline, CDR1 LNHDA and CDR2 SQIVND (reference sequence). The CDR3 is CATKLWGQGGTGANVLTF. Here the CDR3 DNA reads TGTGCCACCAAACTCTGGGGACAGGGGGGAACTGGGGCCAACGTCCTGACTTTC.

The rearrangement links TRBV2 to TRBJ2-7; 8 bases align to TRBD1. Germline V lookup: CDR1 SNHLY, CDR2 FYNNEI. CDR3 length equals 12 residues. The V and J ends lost 8 bases and 5 bases, in that order; junction bases with no gene match: 5. CDR3 nucleotides: TGTGCCAGCGACAGGGGAATCGACGAGCAGTACTTC. It is translated as CASDRGIDEQYF.

The chain carries TRBV12-2 and TRBJ2-2; the table's D call TRBD2 went unverified against the DNA. TRBV12-2 is a documented pseudogene. The CDR3 has 15 amino acids. The DNA of the CDR3 is TGTGCAAGTCGCTCCCCCGGGACGAACACCGGGGAGCTGTTTTTT. Translated: CASRSPGTNTGELFF.

The chain uses TRBV2 and TRBJ1-1; D is uncertain. From germline, CDR1 is SNHLY and CDR2 FYNNEI. The CDR3 is 12 residues long. The V gene lost 7 bases and the J gene lost 11 bases, with 17 bases spanning the gap. The CDR3 spells CASNREGMGAFF. The CDR3 nucleotides are TGTGCCAGCAATAGAGAGGGTATGGGGGCTTTCTTT.

The sample holds a few counts of this clone. The V and J genes are TRBV19 and TRBJ1-1; TRBD1 is a possible D gene (5 bases). Trimming shortened V by 4 bases and J by 6 bases, and 15 bases separated the two germline ends. Germline assignment: CDR1 LNHDA and CDR2 SQIVND (reference sequence). The CDR3 has 14 residues. CDR3 in DNA: TGTGCCAGTAGTACCTTGACAGATAACCCTGAAGCTTTCTTT. It codes for CASSTLTDNPEAFF.

The gene calls are TRBV5-4 and TRBJ1-1, with TRBD1 identical over 7 bases. Germline CDR1 reads SGHNT; CDR2 reads YYREEE (reference sequence). The junction had 5 bases not matched to a gene; V was cut back by 3 bases and J by 3 bases. The CDR3 loop spans 14 amino acids. The CDR3 loop is CASSSGQNYTEAFF. CDR3 nucleotides: TGTGCCAGCAGCTCGGGACAGAATTACACTGAAGCTTTCTTT.

The chain has TRBV4-2 and TRBJ1-5, with no clear D. CDR1 is LGHNA, CDR2 YNFKEQ, per germline. The CDR3 runs 14 residues. Between the trimmed V and J ends, which lost 4 bases and 9 bases, there was a span of 16 bases. The CDR3 DNA reads TGTGCCAGCAGCCGCGGGGAGTCCAGGCGGCCCCAGCATTTT. It is translated as CASSRGESRRPQHF.

CDR3 protein: CASSPGQGAGQPQHF. DNA of the CDR3: TGTGCCAGCAGCCCAGGACAGGGGGCAGGCCAGCCCCAGCATTTT. The chain carries TRBV5-4 and TRBJ1-5; 11 nucleotides agree with TRBD1. The CDR3 spans 15 residues. Germline values: CDR1 SGHNT, CDR2 YYREEE (reference sequence). J lost 7 bases, V lost 4 bases, and 7 bases had no gene match. Variable domain in full (rest from reference TRBV5-4 and TRBJ1-5): ETGVTQSPTHLIKTRGQQVTLRCSSQSGHNTVSWYQQALGQGPQFIFQYYREEENGRGNFPPRFSGLQFPNYSSELNVNALELDDSALYLCASSPGQGAGQPQHFGDGTRLSIL.

V gene TRBV29-1 combines with J gene TRBJ1-1; TRBD1 might be the D (6 bases). Looked up from germline, CDR1 is SQVTM and CDR2 is ANQGSEA. This CDR3 has 14 residues. Deletions cut 3 bases from V and 0 bases from J, with 11 bases between. The CDR3 nucleotides are TGCAGCGTTGATCGGGCAGGGGTGAACACTGAAGCTTTCTTT. It specifies CSVDRAGVNTEAFF.

The rearrangement links TRBV5-1 to TRBJ2-7, with 12 bases matching TRBD2. V lost 0 bases and J lost 4; bases outside the gene matches: 8. The CDR3 runs to 17 residues. Germline V CDR1 and CDR2: SGHRS, YFSETQ. The CDR3 loop reads CASSLEASLAGGYEQYF. The CDR3 nucleotides read TGCGCCAGCAGCTTGGAGGCCTCACTAGCGGGAGGATACGAGCAGTACTTC.

The CDR3 protein is CASSEDQGFNEQFF. CDR3 sequence (DNA): TGTGCCAGCAGTGAAGACCAGGGATTCAATGAGCAGTTCTTC. This rearrangement joins TRBV2 to TRBJ2-1; D possibly corresponds to TRBD1 (5 bases). CDR3 length equals 14 residues. V dropped 1 base and J dropped 6 bases, with 10 bases sitting between them. CDR1 and CDR2 (germline): SNHLY, FYNNEI.